The 4 T cell receptor beta chains below come from one sample, sequenced in a study of blood T cell repertoires in COVID-19. This table comes from immunoSEQ multiplex PCR, and its TCRdb copy is limited to in-frame clones, with some not included. The data contain 16,000 or so clones, 85% to 90% of them singletons. The sequencing input was peripheral blood. These receptors were obtained from a human donor in a cohort sampled during active COVID-19.

J is TRBJ2-3 and V is TRBV5-1, with 12 positions matching TRBD2. Germline CDR1 is SGHRS and CDR2 is YFSETQ. The CDR3 has 15 amino acids. J gave up 8 bases and V 4 bases, and 8 bases lay outside the gene matches. The CDR3 sequence is CASSELAGGLGTQYF. The CDR3 DNA sequence: TGCGCCAGCAGCGAGCTAGCGGGGGGGCTCGGTACGCAGTATTTT.

The rearrangement uses TRBV5-1 and TRBJ2-1; D is unclear. Trimming took off 4 bases at V and 4 bases at J, with 15 bases between the two ends. There are 15 residues in the CDR3. Germline assignment: CDR1 SGHRS and CDR2 YFSETQ. CDR3 region: CASSENSFSYNEQFF. In DNA, the CDR3 is TGCGCCAGCAGCGAGAACAGCTTCAGTTACAATGAGCAGTTCTTC. The complete variable domain, with remaining parts taken from reference TRBV5-1 and TRBJ2-1, reads KAGVTQTPRYLIKTRGQQVTLSCSPISGHRSVSWYQQTPGQGLQFLFEYFSETQRNKGNFPGRFSGRQFSNSRSEMNVSTLELGDSALYLCASSENSFSYNEQFFGPGTRLTVL.

This clone occurred a few times. The rearrangement joins TRBV4-2 to TRBJ2-2, with a weak D call TRBD1 (6 bases). Germline values: CDR1 LGHNA, CDR2 YNFKEQ. Trimming stripped 3 bases from V and 6 bases from J, with 14 bases between. This CDR3 region has 15 residues. The CDR3: CASSQEEGGSGELFF. CDR3 coding DNA: TGTGCCAGCAGCCAGGAAGAAGGGGGTTCCGGGGAGCTGTTTTTT.

The chain joins TRBV19 to TRBJ1-4; D perhaps matches TRBD1 (6 bases). Germline V gene sequence: CDR1 LNHDA, CDR2 SQIVND (reference sequence). The CDR3 extends over 17 amino acids. V dropped 3 bases and J dropped 4 bases, with 18 bases sitting between them. CDR3 loop: CASSMRRGHGFNEKLFF. For the CDR3, the DNA is TGTGCCAGTAGTATGCGGCGGGGGCACGGCTTTAATGAAAAACTGTTTTTT. Full variable domain (remainder filled in from reference TRBV19 and TRBJ1-4): DGGITQSPKYLFRKEGQNVTLSCEQNLNHDAMYWYRQDPGQGLRLIYYSQIVNDFQKGDIAEGYSVSREKKESFPLTVTSAQKNPTAFYLCASSMRRGHGFNEKLFFGSGTQLSVL.